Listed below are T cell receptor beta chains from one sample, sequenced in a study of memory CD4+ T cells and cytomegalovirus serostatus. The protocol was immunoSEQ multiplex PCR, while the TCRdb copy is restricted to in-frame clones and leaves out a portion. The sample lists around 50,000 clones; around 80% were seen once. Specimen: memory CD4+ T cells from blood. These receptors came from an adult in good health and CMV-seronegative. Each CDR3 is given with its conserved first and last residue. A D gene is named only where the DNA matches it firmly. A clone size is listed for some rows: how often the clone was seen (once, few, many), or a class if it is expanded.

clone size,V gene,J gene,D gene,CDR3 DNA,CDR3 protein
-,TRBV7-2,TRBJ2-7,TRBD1,TGTGCCAGCAGCTTAGTAGGGCAGGGGGTCAGGAACGAGCAGTACTTC,CASSLVGQGVRNEQYF
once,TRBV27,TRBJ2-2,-,TGTGCCAGCAGTTTTCTTAGGCCGAACACCGGGGAGCTGTTTTTT,CASSFLRPNTGELFF
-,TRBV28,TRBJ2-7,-,TGTGCCAGCAGTTTCCTCCTGGTAAACTCCTACGAGCAGTACTTC,CASSFLLVNSYEQYF
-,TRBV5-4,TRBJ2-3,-,TGTGCCAGCACCGACGATAGGAGCACAGATACGCAGTATTTT,CASTDDRSTDTQYF
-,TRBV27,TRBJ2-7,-,TGTGCCAGCAGTTTCCAGGGTTGGGGGCCCTACGAGCAGTACTTC,CASSFQGWGPYEQYF
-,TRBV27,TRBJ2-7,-,TGTGCCAGCAGTGATCGGATCCTCTCATCCTACGAGCAGTACTTC,CASSDRILSSYEQYF
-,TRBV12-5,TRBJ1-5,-,TGTGCTAGTGCCGCCCCCGGGGGCAGCCTATACCATTTT,CASAAPGGSLYHF
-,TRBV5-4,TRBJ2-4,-,TGTGCCAGCAAGATGCAGGGGTTAGCCAAAAACATTCAGTACTTC,CASKMQGLAKNIQYF
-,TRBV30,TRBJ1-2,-,TGTGCCTGGAGTGTAGGGGTCAGTGGGAACACCTTC,CAWSVGVSGNTF
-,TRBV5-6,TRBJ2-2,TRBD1,TGTGCCAGCAGCCCAGAACAGGGGGCGCGGGTCACCGGGGAGCTGTTTTTT,CASSPEQGARVTGELFF
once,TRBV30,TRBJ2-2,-,TGTGCCTGGAGGGGAAGGGGTATGTGGACCGGGGAGCTGTTTTTT,CAWRGRGMWTGELFF
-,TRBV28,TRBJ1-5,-,TGTGCCAGCAGTTTAGGGGCAGGAGGGAATCAGCCCCAGCATTTT,CASSLGAGGNQPQHF
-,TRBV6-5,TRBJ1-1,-,TGTGCCAGCAGGGTTACAGGGAACGGGGCCACTGAAGCTTTCTTT,CASRVTGNGATEAFF
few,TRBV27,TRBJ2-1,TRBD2,TGTGCCAGCAGTCCTACGACTAGCGGAGCGTACAATGAGCAGTTCTTC,CASSPTTSGAYNEQFF
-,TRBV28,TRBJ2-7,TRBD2,TGTGCCCGCAGTTTGGGGGCGGGGGGACGGGCCGATCGCTACTACGAGCAGTACTTC,CARSLGAGGRADRYYEQYF
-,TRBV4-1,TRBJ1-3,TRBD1,TGCGCCAGCAGCCAACGGGACAGAGAGAGGAACACCATATATTTT,CASSQRDRERNTIYF
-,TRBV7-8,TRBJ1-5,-,TGTGCCAGCAGCTTGTGGGAAGCGGGCAATCAGCCCCAGCATTTT,CASSLWEAGNQPQHF
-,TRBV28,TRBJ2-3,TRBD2,TGTGCCAGCCTATCGCGGGGGGCGGGGACAGATACGCAGTATTTT,CASLSRGAGTDTQYF
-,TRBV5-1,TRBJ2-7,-,TGCGCCAGCAGCTTGGTCGGGGGTACAGGGTACGAGCAGTACTTC,CASSLVGGTGYEQYF
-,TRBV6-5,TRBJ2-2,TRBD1,TGTGCCAGCAGTTACTCGTGGACAGGAAATCCCGGGGAGCTGTTTTTT,CASSYSWTGNPGELFF
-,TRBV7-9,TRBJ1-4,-,TGTGCCAGCACCGTCGGGGAGAGCGAAAAACTGTTTTTT,CASTVGESEKLFF
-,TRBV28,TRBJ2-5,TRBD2,TGTGCCAGCAGTTTACCCTGGGGAGGGGCTGAGACCCAGTACTTC,CASSLPWGGAETQYF
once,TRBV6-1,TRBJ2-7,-,TGTGCCAGCATTAAAGGGGGATGGAACGAGCAGTACTTC,CASIKGGWNEQYF
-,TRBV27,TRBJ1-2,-,TGTGCCAGCAGTCCCCGTAGGGCCCAGTATGGCTACACCTTC,CASSPRRAQYGYTF
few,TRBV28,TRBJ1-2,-,TGTGCCAGCAGCGAACACACAGTCTATGGCTACACCTTC,CASSEHTVYGYTF
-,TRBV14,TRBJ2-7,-,TGTGCCAGCAGTCGGGACTTGAGTTACGAGCAGTACTTC,CASSRDLSYEQYF
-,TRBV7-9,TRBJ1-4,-,TGTGCCAGCAGCTTGTCGGGGAGAGAAAAACTGTTTTTT,CASSLSGREKLFF
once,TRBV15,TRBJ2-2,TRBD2,TGTGCCACCGGACTAGCGGGAGTAAGGCACGGGGAGCTGTTTTTT,CATGLAGVRHGELFF
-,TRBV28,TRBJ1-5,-,TGTGCCAGCACCGGGACTCCCAATCAGCCCCAGCATTTT,CASTGTPNQPQHF
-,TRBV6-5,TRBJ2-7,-,TGTGCCAGCAGTGCCACGTTGACCGTCTACGAGCAGTACTTC,CASSATLTVYEQYF
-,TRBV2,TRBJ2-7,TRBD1,TGTGCCAGCAGTCGGGACAGCCCTCCATTCAAACGCGAGCAGTACTTC,CASSRDSPPFKREQYF
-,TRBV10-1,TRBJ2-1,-,TGCGCCAGCAGTGTTCAGCGGGCCTCAGGGCAGTTCTTC,CASSVQRASGQFF
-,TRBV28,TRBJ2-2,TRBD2,TGTGCCAGCACCCCCCTAGCGGGCCTGGAGCTGTTTTTT,CASTPLAGLELFF
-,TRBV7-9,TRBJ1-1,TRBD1,TGTGCCAGCAGCCCCGAGGGGGCGAAGGACACTGAAGCTTTCTTT,CASSPEGAKDTEAFF
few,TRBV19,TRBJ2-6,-,TGTGCCAGTAAGGGGGGTACCGGGGCCAACGTCCTGACTTTC,CASKGGTGANVLTF
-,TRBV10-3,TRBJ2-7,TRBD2,TGTGCCATCAGTGGCCCCAGGACTAGCGAGCAGTACTTC,CAISGPRTSEQYF
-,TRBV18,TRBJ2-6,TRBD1,TGTGCCAGCTCACCACAAGGGACAGGGAGTTTGTCTGGGGCCAACGTCCTGACTTTC,CASSPQGTGSLSGANVLTF
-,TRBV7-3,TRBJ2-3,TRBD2,TGTGCCAGCAGCCAAGCGGGAGTCTATGATACGCAGTATTTT,CASSQAGVYDTQYF
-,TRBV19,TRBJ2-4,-,TGTGCCAGTAGTGGGTTACCGAAGGCCAAAAACATTCAGTACTTC,CASSGLPKAKNIQYF
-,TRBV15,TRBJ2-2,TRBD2,TGTGCCACCAGCAGAGGGAAGCGGGAGATGGGCGGGGAGCTGTTTTTT,CATSRGKREMGGELFF
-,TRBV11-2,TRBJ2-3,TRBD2,TGTGCCAGCAGCCAAGGGGAGGCTAGCGGGAGCCCAGATACGCAGTATTTT,CASSQGEASGSPDTQYF
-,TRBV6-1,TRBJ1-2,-,TGTGCCAGCAGTGAGTCCTACAGGTCTGGCTACACCTTC,CASSESYRSGYTF
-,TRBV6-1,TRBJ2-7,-,TGTGCCAGCTATCTATCTGAAGGGGTTAGCTACGAGCAGTACTTC,CASYLSEGVSYEQYF
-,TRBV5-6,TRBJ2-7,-,TGTGCCAGCATGAAACCCGGATACGAGCAGTACTTC,CASMKPGYEQYF
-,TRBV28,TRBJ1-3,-,TGTGCCAGCCTTTCGGGGGCTGGAAACACCATATATTTT,CASLSGAGNTIYF
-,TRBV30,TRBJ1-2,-,TGTGCCTGGAGTCTCCCGCAGGGCGCTAACTATGGCTACACCTTC,CAWSLPQGANYGYTF
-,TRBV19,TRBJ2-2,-,TGTGCCAGTAATCTTCGGGGGTCGGGGGAGCTGTTTTTT,CASNLRGSGELFF
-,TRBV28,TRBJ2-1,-,TGTGCCCGGGTTTACGGGAGCTCCTACAATGAGCAGTTCTTC,CARVYGSSYNEQFF
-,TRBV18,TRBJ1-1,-,TGTGCCAGCTCACCCCCAGTGAACACTGAAGCTTTCTTT,CASSPPVNTEAFF
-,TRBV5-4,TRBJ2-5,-,TGTGCCAGCAGCTTGGGTCAGGGGAGAGAAGAGACCCAGTACTTC,CASSLGQGREETQYF
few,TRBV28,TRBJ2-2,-,TGTGCCAGCAGACGGACAGCCGGGGAGCTGTTTTTT,CASRRTAGELFF
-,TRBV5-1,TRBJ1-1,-,TGCGCCAGCAGGGACGGCGGGGGAAACACTGAAGCTTTCTTT,CASRDGGGNTEAFF
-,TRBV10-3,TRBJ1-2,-,TGTGCCATCAGGGCCGGGACGGATGGCTACACCTTC,CAIRAGTDGYTF
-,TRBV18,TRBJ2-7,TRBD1,TGTGCCAGCTCACCACGGAGACAGGGATACCCCGAGCAGTACTTC,CASSPRRQGYPEQYF
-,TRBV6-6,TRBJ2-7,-,TGTGCCAGCAGTTACTCTTCGCAGCACTACGAGCAGTACTTC,CASSYSSQHYEQYF
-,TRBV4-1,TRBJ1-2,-,TGCGCCAGCAGCCAGGGGAAGGTCTATGGCTACACCTTC,CASSQGKVYGYTF